This T cell receptor beta chain was profiled in a study of T cell responses to AZD1222 COVID-19 vaccine. The germline V gene has CDR1 MNHNS and CDR2 SASEGT. The CDR3 is made up of 16 amino acids. V trimming: 3 bases; J trimming: 4 bases; junction bases outside the gene matches: 10. Libraries were prepared by immunoSEQ multiplex PCR; TCRdb keeps only in-frame clonotypes and omits some of them. The sample has about 180,000 clones, around 90% seen once. Recipients boosted at about 4 weeks or about 12 weeks are pooled. The V gene is TRBV6-1, the J gene TRBJ1-2, with 8 bases aligning to TRBD1. Sequencing used peripheral blood, obtained 28 days after the second AZD1222 dose. This receptor was obtained from an adult who received the AZD1222 COVID-19 vaccine. CDR3 sequence: CASSDQSTGAGYGYTF. CDR3 bases: TGTGCCAGCAGTGACCAATCGACAGGGGCTGGCTATGGCTACACCTTC.